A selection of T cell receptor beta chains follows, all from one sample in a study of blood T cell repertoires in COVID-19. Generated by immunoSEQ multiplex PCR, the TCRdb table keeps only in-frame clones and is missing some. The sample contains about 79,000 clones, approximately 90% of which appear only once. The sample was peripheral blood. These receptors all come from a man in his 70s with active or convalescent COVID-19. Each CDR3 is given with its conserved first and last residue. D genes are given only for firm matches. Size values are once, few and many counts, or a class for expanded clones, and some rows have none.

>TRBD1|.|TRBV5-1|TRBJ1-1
TGCGCCAGCAGCTCGGGACAGGGGGCAAGCACTGAAGCTTTCTTT
CASSSGQGASTEAFF
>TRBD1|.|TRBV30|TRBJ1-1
TGTGCCTGGAGTGTAACGTCGGGACAGCAAAGAGGTGAAGCTTTCTTT
CAWSVTSGQQRGEAFF
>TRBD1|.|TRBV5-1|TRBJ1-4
TGCGCCAGCACCACCGGGACAGGTCGGGAAAAACTGTTTTTT
CASTTGTGREKLFF
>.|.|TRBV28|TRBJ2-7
TGTGCCAGCAGTGCCCGGGACATCCTCCTTGAGCAGTACTTC
CASSARDILLEQYF
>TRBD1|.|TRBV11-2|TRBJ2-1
TGTGCCAGCAGCTTAGAGGACGACAGGGGACCCTTTAGCTCCTACAATGAGCAGTTCTTC
CASSLEDDRGPFSSYNEQFF
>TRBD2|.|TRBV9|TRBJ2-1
TGTGCCAGCAGCGTAGGGACTAGCGGGAGCTGGAATGAGCAGTTCTTC
CASSVGTSGSWNEQFF
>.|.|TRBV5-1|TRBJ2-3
TGCGCCAGCAGAGTGCGAGTTTTTGGTACAGATACGCAGTATTTT
CASRVRVFGTDTQYF
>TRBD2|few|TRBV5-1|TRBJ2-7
TGCGCCAGCAGCTTAATCCCGGGACTAGACTCCTACGAGCAGTACTTC
CASSLIPGLDSYEQYF
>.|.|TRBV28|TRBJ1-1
TGTGCCAGCAGTATCTTACAGGAGAACACTGAAGCTTTCTTT
CASSILQENTEAFF
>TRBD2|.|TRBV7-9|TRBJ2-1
TGTGCCTCGGGAGGGACTAGCGGGAGCCCCAGCTCCTACAATGAGCAGTTCTTC
CASGGTSGSPSSYNEQFF
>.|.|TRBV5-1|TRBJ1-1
TGCGCCAGCAGCTTGGGCGGGATTGGGACTGAAGCTTTCTTT
CASSLGGIGTEAFF
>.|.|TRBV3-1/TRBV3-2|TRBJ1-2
TGTGCCAGCAGCCATGACGGGGGAAGGCACTATGGCTACACCTTC
CASSHDGGRHYGYTF
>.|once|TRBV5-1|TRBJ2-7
TGCGCCAGCAGCTTGGGGTCACTAGAGGGTTTTCACGAGCAGTACTTC
CASSLGSLEGFHEQYF
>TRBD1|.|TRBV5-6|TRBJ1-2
TGTGCCAGCAGCTTGGGGGCCGGGACAGATGGCTACACCTTC
CASSLGAGTDGYTF
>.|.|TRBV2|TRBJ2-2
TGTGCCAGCAGTGAAGGTCCGCTACCGAACACCGGGGAGCTGTTTTTT
CASSEGPLPNTGELFF
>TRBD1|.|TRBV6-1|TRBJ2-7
TGTGCCAGCAGTGAAGCTCAGTGGGGAGCGACAGGGCGCTCCTACGAGCAGTACTTC
CASSEAQWGATGRSYEQYF
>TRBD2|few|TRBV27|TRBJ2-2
TGTGCCAGCAGTTTAGGGACTAGGGCCGGGGAGCTGTTTTTT
CASSLGTRAGELFF
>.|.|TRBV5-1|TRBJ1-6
TGCGCCAGCAGCTTGGAGTCGGGGAGAATAAATTCACCCCTCCACTTT
CASSLESGRINSPLHF
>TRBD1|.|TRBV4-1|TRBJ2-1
TGCGCCAGCAGTATGTCGGACAGGGCCTTTCAGCAGTTCTTC
CASSMSDRAFQQFF
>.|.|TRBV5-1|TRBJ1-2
TGCGCCAGCAGCTTGGGCACAGCCGGAGGCTATGGCTACACCTTC
CASSLGTAGGYGYTF
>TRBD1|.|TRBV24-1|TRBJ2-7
TGTGCCACCATCGATAGGGGACAGGGGATTCCCTACGAGCAGTACTTC
CATIDRGQGIPYEQYF
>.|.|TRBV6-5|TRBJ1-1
TGTGCCAGCACCAGGGGCCCCACTTTGGGCACTGAAGCTTTCTTT
CASTRGPTLGTEAFF
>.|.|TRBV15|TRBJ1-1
TGTGCCACCAGCAGAGCGGTTGGAACAGGCACTGAAGCTTTCTTT
CATSRAVGTGTEAFF
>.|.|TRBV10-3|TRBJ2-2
TGTGCCATCAGTAACCGACTCAGCACCGGGGAGCTGTTTTTT
CAISNRLSTGELFF
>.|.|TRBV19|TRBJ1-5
TGTGCCAGTAGTATTCGGGGGATAGGCCAGCCCCAGCATTTT
CASSIRGIGQPQHF
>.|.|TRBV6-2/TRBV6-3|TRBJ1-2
TGTGCCAGCAGTTATGGCAGTACCTATGGCTACACCTTC
CASSYGSTYGYTF
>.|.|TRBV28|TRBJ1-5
TGTGCCAGCAGTTTACTAGGTCAGCCCCAGCATTTT
CASSLLGQPQHF
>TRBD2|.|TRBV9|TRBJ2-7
TGTGCCAGCAGCGTAAGCGGGAGTCCCACCTACGAGCAGTACTTC
CASSVSGSPTYEQYF
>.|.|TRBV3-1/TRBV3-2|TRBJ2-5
TGTGCCAGCGCAAACCGGGGAGCTGAGACCCAGTACTTC
CASANRGAETQYF
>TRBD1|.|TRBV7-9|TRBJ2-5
TGTGCCAGCAGAGCTGGACAGGGGGCCACAGAGACCCAGTACTTC
CASRAGQGATETQYF
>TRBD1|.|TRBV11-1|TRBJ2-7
TGTGCCAGCAGCTTCGGACAGGGCTACGAGCAGTACTTC
CASSFGQGYEQYF
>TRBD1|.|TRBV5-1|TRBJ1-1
TGCGCCAGCAGCTTCCGGACAGGGGGCTTGAGAGGCACTGAAGCTTTCTTT
CASSFRTGGLRGTEAFF
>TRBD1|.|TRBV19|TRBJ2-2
TGTGCCACCGGGACAGTCGCGAACACCGGGGAGCTGTTTTTT
CATGTVANTGELFF